This entry concerns a single T cell receptor beta chain. Its recognized antigen is unknown. Base qualities were left out, and no much larger clone turns up one base away. The ImmunoSEQ Assay (Adaptive Biotechnologies) was used to immunosequence the CDR3 regions of the TCR beta chain. The paper's processing steps were these. The ImmunoSEQ Analyzer platform was used to export TCRB rearrangements, read counts, read proportions and gene usage. T-cell clonality was calculated from productive rearrangements as 1 minus Pielou's evenness. In the clonal space homeostasis analysis, clonotypes were grouped as rare, small, medium, large or hyperexpanded (0.01 to 1 of the repertoire). TCR productive clonality was compared across immune clusters C1, C2 and C3 using the Wilcoxon rank sum test. TCRdb limited this immuneACCESS table to in-frame rearrangements with V and J called. A share of clones is missing; checked studies link under half to unresolved V genes, and the rest is unexplained. From that table come the V and J calls and clone size; the DNA was used to work out D and trimming. Within this sample are thousands of clones, with approximately 74% of them counted one time only. The ten most abundant clones make up roughly 15% of the sample.

The data are from a study of the immune and genomic landscape of osteosarcoma (TCRdb year 2020). About the study as a whole: The overall cohort was composed of a few dozen pediatric and adult patients with high-grade osteosarcoma, and a median age at diagnosis of about 25 years (range roughly 5-85) was recorded. The study profiled osteosarcoma specimens with whole genome, RNA and T-cell receptor sequencing plus immunohistochemistry and reverse phase protein arrays to define immunogenic potential. Patients in the overall cohort were roughly 60% male, and over 75% presented with localized disease at diagnosis. The osteosarcoma immunogenomic landscape was characterized by integrating TCR sequencing results with transcriptome, protein array and immunostaining data. An explanation for the limited clinical activity of immune checkpoint inhibitors in osteosarcoma was sought in the study. The cohort was enriched for poor-risk disease, with roughly 73% showing unfavorable pathologic response to standard therapy and more than 65% deceased. Three patients contributed a couple of samples from the same tumor site.

The specimens were post-treatment primary, local recurrence and metastasis tumors obtained from patients with a poor prognosis. Here is what the overall study found, with its caveats: Clonality benchmarks were derived from external normal skin and healthy peripheral blood data rather than from matched normal tissue. Alongside the frozen tumor specimens, matched blood was collected from only two patients. Because osteosarcoma is rare and all possible samples were collected, sample size was not determined by any statistical method. In five cases, a single hyperexpanded clone dominated the repertoire, and each of these five cases had fewer than 100 T-cell clonotypes. Productive TCR clonality was found to be low overall, with an average of 0.09 and a maximum of 0.3, which suggested limited T-cell clonal expansion. Higher TCR productive clonality was observed in the immune-hot C3 cluster than in the cold C1 cluster, although TCR productive clonality remained low overall.

From cysteine to phenylalanine, the CDR3 is 15 amino acids long. Only the CDR3 DNA stays, 45 bases, in frame from base 1. The germline V gene provides CDR1 SGHDN and CDR2 FVKESK. The trim is 4 bases for V and 7 bases for J, with a gap of 17 bases between the germline ends. This TCR came from a human donor with osteosarcoma. Sequencing was done on a sample of osteosarcoma tumor tissue from the lung. This receptor chain uses TRBV14 and TRBJ2-1; TRBD2 is possibly the D segment (5 matching bases). The nucleotide sequence reads TGTGCCAGCAGCCCCATGAGGGCGGTGAAGAATGAGCAGTTCTTC. The translation is CASSPMRAVKNEQFF. The entire variable domain, with the stretches around the CDR3 drawn from the reference TRBV14 and TRBJ2-1 proteins, is EAGVTQFPSHSVIEKGQTVTLRCDPISGHDNLYWYRRVMGKEIKFLLHFVKESKQDESGMPNNRFLAERTGGTYSTLKVQPAELEDSGVYFCASSPMRAVKNEQFFGPGTRLTVL.